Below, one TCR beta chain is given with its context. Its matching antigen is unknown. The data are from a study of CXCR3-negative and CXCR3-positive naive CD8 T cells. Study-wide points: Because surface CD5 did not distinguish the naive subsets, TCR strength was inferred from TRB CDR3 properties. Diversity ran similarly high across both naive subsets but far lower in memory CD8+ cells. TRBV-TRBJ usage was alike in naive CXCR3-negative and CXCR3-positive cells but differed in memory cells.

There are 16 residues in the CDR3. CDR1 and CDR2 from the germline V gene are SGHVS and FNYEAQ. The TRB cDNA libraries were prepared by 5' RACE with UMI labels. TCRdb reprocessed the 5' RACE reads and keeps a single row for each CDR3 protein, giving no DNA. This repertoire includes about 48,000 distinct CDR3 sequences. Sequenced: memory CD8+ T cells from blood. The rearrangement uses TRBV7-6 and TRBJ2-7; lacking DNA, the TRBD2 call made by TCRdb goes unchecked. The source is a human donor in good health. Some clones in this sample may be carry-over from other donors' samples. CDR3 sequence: CASSLLATWNGGEQYF.